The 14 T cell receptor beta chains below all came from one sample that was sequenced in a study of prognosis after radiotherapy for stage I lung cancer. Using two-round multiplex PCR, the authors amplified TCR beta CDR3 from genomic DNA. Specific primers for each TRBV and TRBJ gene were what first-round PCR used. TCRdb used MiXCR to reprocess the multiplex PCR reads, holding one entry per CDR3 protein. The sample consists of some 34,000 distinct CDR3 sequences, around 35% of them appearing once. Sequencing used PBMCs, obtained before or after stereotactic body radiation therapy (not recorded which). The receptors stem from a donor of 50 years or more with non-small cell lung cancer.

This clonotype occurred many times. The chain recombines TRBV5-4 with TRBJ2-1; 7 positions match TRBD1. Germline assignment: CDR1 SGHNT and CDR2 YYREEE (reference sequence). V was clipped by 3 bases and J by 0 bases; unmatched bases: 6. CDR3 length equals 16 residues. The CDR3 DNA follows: TGTGCCAGCAGCTCGAGGGGGCCGAGCTCCTACAATGAGCAGTTCTTC. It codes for CASSSRGPSSYNEQFF.

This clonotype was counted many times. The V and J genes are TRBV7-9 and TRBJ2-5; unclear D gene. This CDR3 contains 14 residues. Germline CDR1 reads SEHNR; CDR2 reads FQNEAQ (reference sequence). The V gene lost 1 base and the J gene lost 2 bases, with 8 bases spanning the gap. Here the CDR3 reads CASSLGSSQETQYF. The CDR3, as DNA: TGTGCCAGCAGCTTAGGAAGCTCTCAAGAGACCCAGTACTTC.

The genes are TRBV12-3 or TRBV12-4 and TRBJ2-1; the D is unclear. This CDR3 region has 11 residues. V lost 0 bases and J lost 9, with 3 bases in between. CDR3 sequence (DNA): TGTGCCAGCAGTTTAGCGCCTGAGCAGTTCTTC. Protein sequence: CASSLAPEQFF.

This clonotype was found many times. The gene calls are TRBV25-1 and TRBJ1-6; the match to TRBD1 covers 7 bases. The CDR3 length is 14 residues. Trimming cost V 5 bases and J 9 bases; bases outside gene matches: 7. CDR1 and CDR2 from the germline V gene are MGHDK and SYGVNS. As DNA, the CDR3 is TGTGCCAGCAGTCCCGACAGGGACTCTTCACCCCTCCACTTT. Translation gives CASSPDRDSSPLHF.

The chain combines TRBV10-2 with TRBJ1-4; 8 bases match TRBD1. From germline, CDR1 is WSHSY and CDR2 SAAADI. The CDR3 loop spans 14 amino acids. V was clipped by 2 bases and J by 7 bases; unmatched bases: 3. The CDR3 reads CASSERTGPEKLFF. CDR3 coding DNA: TGCGCCAGCAGTGAGAGGACAGGGCCTGAAAAACTGTTTTTT.

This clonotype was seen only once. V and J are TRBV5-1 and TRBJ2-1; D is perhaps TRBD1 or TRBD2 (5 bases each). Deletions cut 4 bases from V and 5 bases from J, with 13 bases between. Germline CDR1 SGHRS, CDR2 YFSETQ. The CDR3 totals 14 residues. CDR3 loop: CASSTGQGHNEQFF. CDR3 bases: TGCGCCAGCAGCACGGGCCAGGGACACAATGAGCAGTTCTTC.

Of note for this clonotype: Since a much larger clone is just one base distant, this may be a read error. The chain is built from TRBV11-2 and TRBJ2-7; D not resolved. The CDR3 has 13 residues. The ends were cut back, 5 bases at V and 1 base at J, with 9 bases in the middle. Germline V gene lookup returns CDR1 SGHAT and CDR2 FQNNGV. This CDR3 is CASSPWASYEQYF. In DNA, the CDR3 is TGTGCCAGCAGCCCGTGGGCATCCTACGAGCAGTACTTC.

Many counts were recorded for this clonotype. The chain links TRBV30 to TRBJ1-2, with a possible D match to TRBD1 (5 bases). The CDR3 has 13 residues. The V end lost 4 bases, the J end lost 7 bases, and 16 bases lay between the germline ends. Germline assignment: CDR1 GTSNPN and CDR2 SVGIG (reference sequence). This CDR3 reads CAWTRETGFGYTF. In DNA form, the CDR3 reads TGTGCCTGGACCCGCGAAACAGGTTTTGGCTACACCTTC.

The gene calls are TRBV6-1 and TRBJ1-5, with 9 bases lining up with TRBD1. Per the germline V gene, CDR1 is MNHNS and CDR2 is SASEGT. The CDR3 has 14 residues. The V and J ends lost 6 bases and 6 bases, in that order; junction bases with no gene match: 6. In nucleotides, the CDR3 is TGTGCCAGCAGCGGGACAGGGTTTTCTCAGCCCCAGCATTTT. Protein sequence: CASSGTGFSQPQHF.

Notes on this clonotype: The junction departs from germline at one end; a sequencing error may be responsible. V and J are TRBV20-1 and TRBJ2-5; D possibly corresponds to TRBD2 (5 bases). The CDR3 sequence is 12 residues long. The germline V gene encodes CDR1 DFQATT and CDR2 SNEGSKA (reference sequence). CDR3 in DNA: TGCAGTGCTAGGGACTTCAAAGAGACCCAGTGCTTC. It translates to CSARDFKETQCF.

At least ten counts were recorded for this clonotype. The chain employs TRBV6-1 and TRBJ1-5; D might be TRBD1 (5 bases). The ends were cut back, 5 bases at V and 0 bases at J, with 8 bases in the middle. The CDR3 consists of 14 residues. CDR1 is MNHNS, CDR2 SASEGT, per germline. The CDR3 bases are TGTGCCAGCAGTCCGACAGATAGCAATCAGCCCCAGCATTTT. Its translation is CASSPTDSNQPQHF.

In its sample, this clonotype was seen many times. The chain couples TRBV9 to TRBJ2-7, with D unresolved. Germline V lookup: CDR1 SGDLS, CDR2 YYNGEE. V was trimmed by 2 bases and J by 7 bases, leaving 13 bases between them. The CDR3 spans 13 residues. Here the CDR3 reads CASSVTWGKEQYF. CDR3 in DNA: TGTGCCAGCAGCGTTACATGGGGAAAGGAGCAGTACTTC.

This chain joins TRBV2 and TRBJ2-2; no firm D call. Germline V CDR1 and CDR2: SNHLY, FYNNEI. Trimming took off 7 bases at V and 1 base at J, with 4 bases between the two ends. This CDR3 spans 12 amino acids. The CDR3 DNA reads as TGTGCCAGCAAGGAGAACACCGGGGAGCTGTTTTTT. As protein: CASKENTGELFF.

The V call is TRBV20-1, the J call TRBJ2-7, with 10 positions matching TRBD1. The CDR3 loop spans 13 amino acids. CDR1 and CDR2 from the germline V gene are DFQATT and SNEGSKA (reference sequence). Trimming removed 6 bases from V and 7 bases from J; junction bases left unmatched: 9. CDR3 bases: TGCAGTGCCACGGACAGGGGGGGCCTAGAGCAGTACTTC. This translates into CSATDRGGLEQYF.